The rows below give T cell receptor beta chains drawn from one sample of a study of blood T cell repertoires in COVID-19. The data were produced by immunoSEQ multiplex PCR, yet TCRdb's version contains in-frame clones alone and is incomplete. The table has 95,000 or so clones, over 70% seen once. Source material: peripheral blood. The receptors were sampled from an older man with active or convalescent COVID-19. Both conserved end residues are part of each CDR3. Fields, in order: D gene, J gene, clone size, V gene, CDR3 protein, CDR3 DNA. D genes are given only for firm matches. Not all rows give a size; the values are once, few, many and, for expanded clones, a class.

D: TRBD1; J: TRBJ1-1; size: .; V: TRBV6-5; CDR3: CASKWTGKSTEAFF; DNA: TGTGCCAGCAAATGGACAGGAAAGAGCACTGAAGCTTTCTTT
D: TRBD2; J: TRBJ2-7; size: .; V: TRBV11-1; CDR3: CASSPYSGGLYEQYF; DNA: TGTGCCAGCAGCCCCTATAGCGGGGGGCTGTACGAGCAGTACTTC
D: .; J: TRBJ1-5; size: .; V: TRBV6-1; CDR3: CASSESSVFWNQPQHF; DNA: TGTGCCAGCAGTGAGTCCAGTGTATTTTGGAATCAGCCCCAGCATTTT
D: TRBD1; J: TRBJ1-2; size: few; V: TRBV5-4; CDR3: CASSPAVGTGDGYTF; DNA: TGTGCCAGCAGCCCCGCAGTTGGGACAGGGGATGGCTACACCTTC
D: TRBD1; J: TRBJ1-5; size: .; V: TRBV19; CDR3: CASRTLDRGRGQPQHF; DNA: TGTGCCAGTAGAACACTGGACAGGGGAAGGGGTCAGCCCCAGCATTTT
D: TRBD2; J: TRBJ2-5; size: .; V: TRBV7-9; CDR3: CASSPYVGGGETQYF; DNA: TGTGCCAGCAGCCCGTACGTGGGGGGAGGGGAGACCCAGTACTTC
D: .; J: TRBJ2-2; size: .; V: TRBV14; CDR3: CASSRGIETGELFF; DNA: TGTGCCAGCAGCCGCGGGATCGAGACCGGGGAGCTGTTTTTT
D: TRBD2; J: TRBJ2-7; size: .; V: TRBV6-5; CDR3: CASSRSGGAREQYF; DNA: TGTGCCAGCAGCCGTAGCGGGGGGGCTCGCGAGCAGTACTTC
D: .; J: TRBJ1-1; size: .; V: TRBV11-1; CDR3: CASSLGNRNTEAFF; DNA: TGTGCCAGCAGCTTAGGGAACAGGAACACTGAAGCTTTCTTT
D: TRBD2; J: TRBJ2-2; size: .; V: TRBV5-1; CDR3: CASSPSGGNTGELFF; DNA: TGCGCCAGCAGCCCGAGCGGGGGGAACACCGGGGAGCTGTTTTTT
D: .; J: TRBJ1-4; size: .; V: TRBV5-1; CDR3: CASSFGQAGEKLFF; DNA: TGCGCCAGCAGCTTTGGGCAGGCTGGTGAAAAACTGTTTTTT
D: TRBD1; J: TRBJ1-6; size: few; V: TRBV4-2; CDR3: CASSSQDRVNSPLHF; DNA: TGTGCCAGCAGCTCCCAGGACAGGGTTAATTCACCCCTCCACTTT
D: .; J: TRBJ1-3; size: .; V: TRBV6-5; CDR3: CASSSESSGNTIYF; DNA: TGTGCCAGCAGCTCAGAAAGCTCTGGAAACACCATATATTTT
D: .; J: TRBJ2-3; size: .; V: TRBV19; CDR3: CASSIQDTQYF; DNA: TGTGCCAGTAGTATCCAGGATACGCAGTATTTT
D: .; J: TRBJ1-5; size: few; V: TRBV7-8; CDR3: CASSLSVRGANQPQHF; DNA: TGTGCCAGCAGCTTATCCGTCAGGGGAGCAAATCAGCCCCAGCATTTT
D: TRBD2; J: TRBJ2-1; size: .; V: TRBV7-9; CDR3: CASRPTAGVGYEQFF; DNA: TGTGCCAGCAGACCTACCGCGGGGGTGGGCTATGAGCAGTTCTTC
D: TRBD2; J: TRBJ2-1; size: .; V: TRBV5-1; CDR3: CASTRRGLAGGPSDEQFF; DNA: TGCGCCAGCACCCGGCGAGGGCTAGCGGGGGGGCCTTCCGATGAGCAGTTCTTC
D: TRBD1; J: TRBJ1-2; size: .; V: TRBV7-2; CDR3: CASSGGQGAYGYTF; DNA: TGTGCCAGCAGCGGGGGACAGGGGGCGTATGGCTACACCTTC
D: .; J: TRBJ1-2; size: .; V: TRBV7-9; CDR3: CASSLFQGGYGYTF; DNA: TGTGCCAGCAGCTTATTTCAGGGTGGCTATGGCTACACCTTC
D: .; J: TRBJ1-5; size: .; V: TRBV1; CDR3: CTSSQDKHRGTNQPQHF; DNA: TGCACCAGCAGCCAAGATAAACACCGGGGGACCAATCAGCCCCAGCATTTT
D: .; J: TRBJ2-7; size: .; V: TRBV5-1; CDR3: CASSGGQGIYEQYF; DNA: TGCGCCAGCAGCGGAGGCCAGGGGATCTACGAGCAGTACTTC
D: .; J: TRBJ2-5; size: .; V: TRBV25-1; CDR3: CASSEYSPPTAEETQYF; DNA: TGTGCCAGCAGTGAATATAGCCCCCCGACAGCAGAAGAGACCCAGTACTTC
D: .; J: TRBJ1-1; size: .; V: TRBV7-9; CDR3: CASSLVGPGIANTEAFF; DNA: TGTGCCAGCAGCTTAGTAGGTCCAGGGATAGCCAACACTGAAGCTTTCTTT
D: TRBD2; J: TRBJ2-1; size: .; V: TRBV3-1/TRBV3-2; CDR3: CASSTPSGEGNEQFF; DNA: TGTGCCAGCAGCACTCCTAGCGGGGAGGGCAATGAGCAGTTCTTC
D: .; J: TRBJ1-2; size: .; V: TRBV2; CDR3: CASSDLGGSGDGYTF; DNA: TGTGCCAGCAGTGATCTTGGAGGGAGTGGAGATGGCTACACCTTC
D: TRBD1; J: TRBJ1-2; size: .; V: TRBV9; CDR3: CASSPMDRGFYGYTF; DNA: TGTGCCAGCAGCCCTATGGACAGGGGATTTTATGGCTACACCTTC
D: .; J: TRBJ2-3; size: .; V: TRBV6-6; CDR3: CASISGDTQYF; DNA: TGTGCCAGCATCAGCGGAGATACGCAGTATTTT
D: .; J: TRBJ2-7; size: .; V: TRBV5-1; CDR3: CASSFGVGEQYF; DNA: TGCGCCAGCAGCTTCGGGGTGGGCGAGCAGTACTTC
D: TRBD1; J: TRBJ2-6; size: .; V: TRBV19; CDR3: CASNSPIRGQSSGANVLTF; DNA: TGTGCCAGTAACTCTCCTATCCGGGGACAGAGCTCTGGGGCCAACGTCCTGACTTTC
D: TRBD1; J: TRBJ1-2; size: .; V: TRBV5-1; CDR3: CASSLEGATNYGYTF; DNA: TGCGCCAGCAGCTTGGAGGGGGCGACTAACTATGGCTACACCTTC
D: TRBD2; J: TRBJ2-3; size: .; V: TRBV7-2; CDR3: CASSLERLATQYF; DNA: TGTGCCAGCAGCTTAGAGAGACTAGCGACGCAGTATTTT
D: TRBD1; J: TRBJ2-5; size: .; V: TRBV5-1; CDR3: CASSPRLGTGQETQYF; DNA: TGCGCCAGCAGCCCACGTTTGGGGACAGGACAAGAGACCCAGTACTTC
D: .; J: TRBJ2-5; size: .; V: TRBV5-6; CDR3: CASSLVRTTQETQYF; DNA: TGTGCCAGCAGCTTGGTACGGACTACCCAAGAGACCCAGTACTTC
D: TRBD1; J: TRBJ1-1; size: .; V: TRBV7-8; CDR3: CASSLNRGDTEAFF; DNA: TGTGCCAGCAGCTTAAACAGGGGTGACACTGAAGCTTTCTTT
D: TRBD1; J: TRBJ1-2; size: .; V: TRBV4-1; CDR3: CASSSRDRERGYTF; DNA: TGCGCCAGCAGCTCCCGGGACAGGGAACGGGGCTACACCTTC